Shown below are 3 T cell receptor beta chains from a single sample sequenced in a study of monozygotic twins with inflammatory bowel disease. TCRdb re-called the 5' RACE reads; one entry per CDR3 protein, DNA not given. The specimen's table records more than 95,000 distinct CDR3 sequences. The sequenced material came from blood. These receptor sequences come from a human donor with ulcerative colitis or Crohn's disease, or a healthy co-twin of an affected twin (not recorded which).

The rearrangement links TRBV7-2 to TRBJ1-2. Per the germline V gene, CDR1 is SGHTA and CDR2 is FQGNSA. CDR3 length equals 13 residues. CDR3 in amino acids: CASSYSPGPGYTF.

This rearrangement joins TRBV5-1 to TRBJ1-2. CDR1 and CDR2 from the germline V gene are SGHRS and YFSETQ. There are 12 residues in the CDR3. The CDR3 protein is CASTQGPGGYTF.

The V and J genes are TRBV10-1 and TRBJ2-3; TCRdb gives TRBD1 as the D gene, but with no DNA this cannot be confirmed. Germline CDR1 WNHNN, CDR2 SYGVQD (reference sequence). The CDR3 is 15 residues long. CDR3 loop: CASSTGTGGTDTQYF.